These 12 T cell receptor beta chains were all obtained from the same sample, sequenced in a study of PD-1 blockade in mismatch repair-deficient tumors. These receptors have no known antigen. Time point in this sample: identical approximately ten-day culture without peptide (control). Assay used: immunoSEQ multiplex PCR; TCRdb lists only in-frame clones, some missing. The sample includes 14,000 or so clones, just over 85% of them seen just once. Sequenced here: cells cultured in vitro, sampled from a patient treated with pembrolizumab. These receptors all come from an adult with mismatch repair-deficient cancer.

The chain employs TRBV5-1 and TRBJ1-2, with TRBD1 matching over 9 bases. In germline, CDR1 is SGHRS, CDR2 YFSETQ. The CDR3 has 14 amino acids. J was trimmed by 1 base and V by 4 bases; bases with no gene match: 2. CDR3 nucleotide sequence: TGCGCCAGCAGCAGGGACAGGGTTAACTATGGCTACACCTTC. Protein product: CASSRDRVNYGYTF.

The CDR3 bases are TGTGCCAGCGAAAATGATGAAAAACTGTTTTTT. Residues: CASENDEKLFF. The chain is built from TRBV7-3 and TRBJ1-4; D uncertain. V shed 8 bases and J shed 6 bases, with 7 bases lying between them. Germline V gene lookup returns CDR1 SGHTA and CDR2 FQGTGA. There are 11 residues in the CDR3.

A note on this clone: At one end the junction does not follow the germline gene, possibly because of a read error. The V gene is TRBV7-3, the J gene TRBJ2-2; possibly TRBD1 for D (5 bases). From germline, CDR1 is SGHTA and CDR2 FQGTGA. The CDR3 runs 14 residues. This CDR3 reads CASSLTGNTGELFF. The CDR3 coding sequence is TGTGCCAGCAGTTTAACAGGGAACACCGGGGAGCTGTTTTTT.

This chain links TRBV28 with TRBJ2-5, with D unresolved. V gave up 0 bases and J gave up 10 bases, with 9 bases separating them. This CDR3 region has 12 residues. CDR1 and CDR2 from the germline V gene are MDHEN and SYDVKM. The CDR3 region has the DNA TGTGCCAGCAGTTTATGGGTTTCGGACCAGTACTTC. Translation: CASSLWVSDQYF.

This clone is large in the sample. V and J are TRBV4-2 and TRBJ2-2, with 13 bases that match TRBD2. Germline CDR1 reads LGHNA; CDR2 reads YNFKEQ. This CDR3 has 16 residues. Trimming cost V 10 bases and J 4 bases; bases outside gene matches: 9. CDR3 bases: TGTGCCATCAAACTAGCGGGAGGGCCGTCCACCGGGGAGCTGTTTTTT. Encoded protein: CAIKLAGGPSTGELFF.

This clone was counted a few times. V usage is TRBV27 and J usage is TRBJ1-1; D is possibly TRBD1 (5 bases). Germline values: CDR1 MNHEY, CDR2 SMNVEV (reference sequence). V was shortened by 3 bases and J by 1 base, with 9 bases between the two germline ends. The CDR3 spans 14 residues. The CDR3 region is CASSFFGTNTEAFF. DNA of the CDR3: TGTGCCAGCAGTTTTTTTGGGACGAACACTGAAGCTTTCTTT.

The V and J genes are TRBV19 and TRBJ1-5; D possibly corresponds to TRBD1 (6 bases). Germline V gene data show CDR1 as LNHDA and CDR2 as SQIVND (reference sequence). The V end lost 0 bases, the J end lost 4 bases, and 13 bases lay between the germline ends. The CDR3 loop spans 16 amino acids. The CDR3 here is CASSIDWGARNQPQHF. CDR3 nucleotides: TGTGCCAGTAGTATAGACTGGGGGGCTCGGAATCAGCCCCAGCATTTT.

V gene TRBV7-9 combines with J gene TRBJ2-5, with D hard to call. The germline V gene has CDR1 SEHNR and CDR2 FQNEAQ (reference sequence). CDR3 length: 14 amino acids. Trimming removed 3 bases at V and 2 bases at J, with 10 bases between. CDR3 sequence (DNA): TGTGCCAGCAGCTTTAAGTGGGCTCAAGAGACCCAGTACTTC. It is translated as CASSFKWAQETQYF.

This chain connects TRBV5-1 to TRBJ1-1, with a possible D match to TRBD1 (5 bases). Germline-derived CDR1 and CDR2 are SGHRS and YFSETQ. The length of the CDR3 is 13 residues. Trimming pared 4 bases from V and 3 bases from J, leaving 10 bases between. The CDR3 coding sequence is TGCGCCAGCAGCCCGCAGGGTCACACTGAAGCTTTCTTT. This codes for CASSPQGHTEAFF.

The rearrangement joins TRBV27 to TRBJ1-6; no clear D. The V and J ends lost 3 bases and 6 bases respectively, with 3 bases between them. The CDR3 covers 12 residues. Germline-derived CDR1 and CDR2 are MNHEY and SMNVEV (reference sequence). CDR3 bases: TGTGCCAGCAGTTTGGGTAATTCACCCCTCCACTTT. Amino acids: CASSLGNSPLHF.

This clone has a single count. V is TRBV2 and J is TRBJ2-1, with a weak D call TRBD2 (6 bases). Trimming shortened V by 6 bases and J by 0 bases, and 15 bases separated the two germline ends. This CDR3 is built from 16 residues. Germline-derived CDR1 and CDR2 are SNHLY and FYNNEI. The CDR3 reads CASSRGLPSSYNEQFF. The CDR3 DNA is TGTGCCAGCAGCCGGGGACTCCCGAGCTCCTACAATGAGCAGTTCTTC.

The chain couples TRBV18 to TRBJ2-6; D call uncertain. In germline, CDR1 is KGHSH, CDR2 LQKENI. The CDR3 has 17 amino acids. V was cut by 0 bases and J by 0 bases, with 9 bases left in between. DNA of the CDR3: TGTGCCAGCTCACCACCGGCGGACGGCTCTGGGGCCAACGTCCTGACTTTC. Residues: CASSPPADGSGANVLTF.